One sample yielded the 30 T cell receptor beta chains listed below, sequenced in a study of cytomegalovirus exposure and HLA in healthy donors. Profiled with immunoSEQ multiplex PCR; TCRdb holds only in-frame clones, not every one. This sample has roughly 250,000 clones; around 88% occur once, and the top ten carry roughly 1.2%. The sample was PBMCs. The origin of the receptors is a woman aged 30 to 39 in good health and CMV-seropositive.

V and J are TRBV28 and TRBJ1-5; D is uncertain. Germline-derived CDR1 and CDR2 are MDHEN and SYDVKM. The CDR3 has 14 residues. V lost 5 bases and J lost 2, with 10 bases in between. As DNA, the CDR3 is TGTGCCAGCAGTATTTACTTCGGCAATCAGCCCCAGCATTTT. Amino acid sequence: CASSIYFGNQPQHF.

The chain is built from TRBV14 and TRBJ2-7, with D unresolved. V lost 4 bases, J lost 0 bases, and 10 bases lay in between. CDR3 length equals 14 residues. Germline V gene sequence: CDR1 SGHDN, CDR2 FVKESK. This chain's CDR3 is CASSRRSGSYEQYF. The CDR3 DNA reads as TGTGCCAGCAGCCGCAGGTCCGGCTCCTACGAGCAGTACTTC.

This clone has more than one count but fewer than ten. The chain employs TRBV5-1 and TRBJ2-5, with a possible D match to TRBD2 (5 bases). V dropped 2 bases and J dropped 2 bases, with 13 bases sitting between them. The CDR3 spans 15 residues. Germline values: CDR1 SGHRS, CDR2 YFSETQ. The CDR3 region has the DNA TGCGCCAGCAGCTTAAGCGGCCCACTTCAAGAGACCCAGTACTTC. It yields the protein CASSLSGPLQETQYF.

The chain couples TRBV7-9 to TRBJ2-7; maybe TRBD2 (5 bases). CDR1 and CDR2 from the germline V gene are SEHNR and FQNEAQ (reference sequence). This CDR3 spans 14 amino acids. V was cut by 2 bases and J by 2 bases, with 10 bases left in between. The CDR3 DNA reads TGTGCCAGCAGCTTATATGAGGGAGCCTACGAGCAGTACTTC. It specifies CASSLYEGAYEQYF.

V usage is TRBV6-5 and J usage is TRBJ1-5; no clear D gene. The CDR3 spans 14 residues. V lost 6 bases to trimming and J lost 0 bases, with 9 bases between them. Germline V gene lookup returns CDR1 MNHEY and CDR2 SVGAGI. The CDR3 DNA is TGTGCCAGCAGGTCGGTTAGTAGCAATCAGCCCCAGCATTTT. This gives the protein CASRSVSSNQPQHF.

This clone was observed a single time. The rearrangement links TRBV5-1 to TRBJ2-1; D is perhaps TRBD1 (5 bases). Germline assignment: CDR1 SGHRS and CDR2 YFSETQ. The V end was cut by 4 bases, the J end by 6 bases, with 17 bases between. The CDR3 length is 15 residues. CDR3 in DNA: TGCGCCAGCAGCCCACCTGGGGCAGGGATCAATGAGCAGTTCTTC. Residues: CASSPPGAGINEQFF.

The V and J genes are TRBV11-2 and TRBJ1-1; D remains unclear. The CDR3 length is 12 residues. V was clipped by 1 base and J by 10 bases, with 10 bases between them. Germline lookup yields CDR1 SGHAT and CDR2 FQNNGV. The CDR3 DNA reads as TGTGCCAGCAGCTTAGGAGGACTGTTAGCTTTCTTT. Its translation: CASSLGGLLAFF. The whole variable domain, remainder taken from reference TRBV11-2 and TRBJ1-1, is EAGVAQSPRYKIIEKRQSVAFWCNPISGHATLYWYQQILGQGPKLLIQFQNNGVVDDSQLPKDRFSAERLKGVDSTLKIQPAKLEDSAVYLCASSLGGLLAFFGQGTRLTVV.

V is TRBV2 and J is TRBJ1-4; D uncertain. This CDR3 has 14 residues. Trimming pared 2 bases from V and 8 bases from J, leaving 12 bases between. Germline V gene lookup returns CDR1 SNHLY and CDR2 FYNNEI. CDR3 in amino acids: CASSENLAAEKLFF. The CDR3 nucleotides read TGTGCCAGCAGTGAAAACCTGGCGGCCGAAAAACTGTTTTTT.

The chain couples TRBV5-1 to TRBJ1-2; maybe TRBD1 (6 bases). V lost 4 bases, J lost 7 bases, and 17 bases lay in between. CDR3 length: 14 residues. Germline V gene data show CDR1 as SGHRS and CDR2 as YFSETQ. The CDR3 loop reads CASSPPGTSFGYTF. CDR3 sequence (DNA): TGCGCCAGCAGCCCCCCCGGGACATCATTTGGCTACACCTTC.

This sequence joins TRBV5-1 and TRBJ1-5, with a tentative D call TRBD1 (5 bases). The ends were cut back, 0 bases at V and 4 bases at J, with 11 bases in the middle. CDR1 is SGHRS, CDR2 YFSETQ, per germline. CDR3 size: 15 residues. The CDR3 DNA reads TGCGCCAGCAGCTTGGGGGGGGGACTGAATCAGCCCCAGCATTTT. This sequence encodes CASSLGGGLNQPQHF.

The V and J genes are TRBV7-6 and TRBJ2-2; D gene uncertain. CDR3 length equals 13 residues. CDR1 and CDR2 (germline): SGHVS, FNYEAQ. V lost 2 bases to trimming and J lost 1 base, with 2 bases between them. The CDR3, as DNA: TGTGCCAGCAGCTTACTGAACACCGGGGAGCTGTTTTTT. Its translation: CASSLLNTGELFF.

This sequence joins TRBV30 and TRBJ2-7, with TRBD2 matching 9 bases. Germline V gene lookup returns CDR1 GTSNPN and CDR2 SVGIG (reference sequence). This CDR3 has 14 amino acids. J was trimmed by 4 bases and V by 2 bases; bases with no gene match: 6. CDR3 sequence: CAWSIASGNYEQYF. CDR3 bases: TGTGCCTGGAGTATTGCTAGCGGGAATTACGAGCAGTACTTC.

The J gene is TRBJ1-2, the V gene TRBV30, with a tentative D call TRBD1 (6 bases). The CDR3 contains 14 residues. With 3 bases removed from V and 7 bases from J, the gap between germline ends came to 18 bases. The germline CDR1 and CDR2 sequences are GTSNPN and SVGIG (reference sequence). CDR3 in DNA: TGTGCCTGGAGGCTAAATATGTTAGGGGGTGGCTACACCTTC. This translates into CAWRLNMLGGGYTF.

The V and J genes are TRBV6-4 and TRBJ2-1, with 13 bases aligning to TRBD2. Germline V CDR1 and CDR2: MRHNA, SNTAGT. This CDR3 region has 15 residues. The junction had 7 bases not matched to a gene; V was cut back by 6 bases and J by 8 bases. The CDR3 region is CASSKLAGGSHEQFF. CDR3 nucleotide sequence: TGTGCCAGCAGCAAACTAGCGGGAGGGTCCCATGAGCAGTTCTTC.

V gene TRBV9 combines with J gene TRBJ1-1; the match to TRBD1 covers 12 bases. CDR3 length equals 18 residues. J gave up 3 bases and V 4 bases, and 13 bases lay outside the gene matches. The germline gives CDR1 SGDLS, CDR2 YYNGEE. The CDR3 coding sequence is TGTGCCAGCAGCCCTATGGGGACAGGGGGCGTGGGGGACACTGAAGCTTTCTTT. This encodes CASSPMGTGGVGDTEAFF.

The rearrangement links TRBV28 to TRBJ1-2; D is unclear. V was cut by 6 bases and J by 6 bases, with 5 bases left in between. CDR1 and CDR2 from the germline V gene are MDHEN and SYDVKM. CDR3 length: 10 amino acids. CDR3 DNA: TGTGCCAGCAGCTCGGATGGCTACACCTTC. Translated, it gives CASSSDGYTF.

The CDR3 region is CASSLTHNTYEQYF. For the CDR3, the DNA is TGCGCCAGCAGCTTAACACATAATACCTACGAGCAGTACTTC. The chain joins TRBV5-1 to TRBJ2-7; no clear D. V was shortened by 2 bases and J by 2 bases, with 11 bases between the two germline ends. Germline loops: CDR1 SGHRS, CDR2 YFSETQ. This CDR3 has 14 amino acids.

The gene calls are TRBV2 and TRBJ2-5; D gene ambiguous. The germline CDR1 and CDR2 sequences are SNHLY and FYNNEI. The CDR3 sequence is 17 residues long. V was clipped by 6 bases and J by 7 bases, with 27 bases between them. The CDR3 protein is CASSAARVVGLIGTQYF. Written as DNA, the CDR3 is TGTGCCAGCAGCGCCGCGCGAGTAGTTGGGCTCATTGGGACCCAGTACTTC.

This clone was counted once. The gene calls are TRBV11-3 and TRBJ2-7; 9 nucleotides align to TRBD1. The J segment lost 1 base and the V segment lost 5 bases, leaving 6 bases of the junction unmatched. The germline V gene encodes CDR1 SGHNT and CDR2 YENEEA. This CDR3 region has 15 residues. CDR3 sequence: CASSHGQGSSYEQYF. The CDR3 DNA sequence: TGTGCCAGCAGCCATGGACAGGGGAGTTCCTACGAGCAGTACTTC.

DNA of the CDR3: TGTGCCAGCAGTTCCGGTAGCAGGGGCATTCAGTACTTC. This gives the protein CASSSGSRGIQYF. The genes are TRBV6-5 and TRBJ2-4; D may be TRBD1 (6 bases). With 4 bases removed from V and 9 bases from J, the gap between germline ends came to 13 bases. This CDR3 is 13 amino acids long. The V gene's germline CDR1 is MNHEY and CDR2 SVGAGI.

The V gene is TRBV9, the J gene TRBJ1-2; D may be TRBD1 (5 bases). Germline V lookup: CDR1 SGDLS, CDR2 YYNGEE. This CDR3 is built from 13 residues. V lost 0 bases and J 5 bases, leaving 8 bases between the germline ends. The CDR3 sequence: CASSVGGTYGYTF. The CDR3 region has the DNA TGTGCCAGCAGCGTAGGAGGGACTTATGGCTACACCTTC.

The chain combines TRBV5-1 with TRBJ1-1, with TRBD1 matching over 8 bases. Unmatched junction bases numbered 3, after V lost 2 bases and J lost 6 bases. Germline values: CDR1 SGHRS, CDR2 YFSETQ. This CDR3 spans 13 amino acids. In nucleotides, the CDR3 is TGCGCCAGCAGCTTTAGACAGGGGTCTGAAGCTTTCTTT. Encoded protein: CASSFRQGSEAFF.

The J gene is TRBJ1-2, the V gene TRBV6-4, with a possible D match to TRBD1 (6 bases). Trimming took off 4 bases at V and 3 bases at J, with 9 bases between the two ends. This CDR3 has 13 amino acids. Per germline, CDR1 MRHNA and CDR2 SNTAGT. The CDR3 sequence is CASSAGTHYGYTF. CDR3 nucleotides: TGTGCCAGCAGTGCCGGGACACACTATGGCTACACCTTC.

The chain couples TRBV27 to TRBJ2-7; D may be TRBD2 (6 bases). Trimming removed 5 bases at V and 3 bases at J, with 23 bases between. Germline-derived CDR1 and CDR2 are MNHEY and SMNVEV (reference sequence). CDR3 size: 17 residues. This chain's CDR3 is CASSTSEEGKSIYEQYF. The CDR3 DNA follows: TGTGCCAGCAGTACCTCTGAGGAGGGGAAATCCATCTACGAGCAGTACTTC.

The rearrangement uses TRBV5-1 and TRBJ2-7, with 10 bases lining up with TRBD2. The germline CDR1 and CDR2 sequences are SGHRS and YFSETQ. V dropped 5 bases and J dropped 3; count of bases not matched to a gene: 14. The CDR3 runs 17 residues. The CDR3 bases are TGCGCCAGCAGTCCCCGAGGTAGCGGGAGGTCCGGCTACGAGCAGTACTTC. The encoded protein is CASSPRGSGRSGYEQYF. The full variable domain, completed using reference TRBV5-1 and TRBJ2-7, is KAGVTQTPRYLIKTRGQQVTLSCSPISGHRSVSWYQQTPGQGLQFLFEYFSETQRNKGNFPGRFSGRQFSNSRSEMNVSTLELGDSALYLCASSPRGSGRSGYEQYFGPGTRLTVT.

The chain recombines TRBV19 with TRBJ1-2; D gene uncertain. Trimming cost V 6 bases and J 6 bases, with 8 bases left between them. The CDR3 runs 11 residues. Germline CDR1 reads LNHDA; CDR2 reads SQIVND (reference sequence). The chain's CDR3 is CASRRHDGYTF. CDR3 coding DNA: TGTGCCAGTAGGAGACACGATGGCTACACCTTC.

The gene calls are TRBV28 and TRBJ1-4; a weak D match, TRBD1 (5 bases). Germline values: CDR1 MDHEN, CDR2 SYDVKM. Trimming shortened V by 7 bases and J by 3 bases, and 9 bases separated the two germline ends. The CDR3 spans 13 residues. The CDR3, as DNA: TGTGCCAGCACGTTGACAGCTAATGAAAAACTGTTTTTT. It translates to CASTLTANEKLFF.

The rearrangement links TRBV6-5 to TRBJ1-2; 7 nucleotides agree with TRBD1. Trimming removed 4 bases from V and 7 bases from J; junction bases left unmatched: 9. CDR3 length equals 14 residues. The germline V gene has CDR1 MNHEY and CDR2 SVGAGI. The CDR3 region has the DNA TGTGCCAGCAGTTTCATACAGGGGTTGAGTGGCTACACCTTC. This codes for CASSFIQGLSGYTF.

The V and J genes are TRBV30 and TRBJ2-2; 10 bases match TRBD2. CDR3 length equals 16 residues. Germline lookup yields CDR1 GTSNPN and CDR2 SVGIG (reference sequence). V was clipped by 0 bases and J by 7 bases; unmatched bases: 8. This CDR3 is CAWSVLGTSGIGELFF. CDR3 bases: TGTGCCTGGAGTGTACTTGGTACTAGCGGGATCGGGGAGCTGTTTTTT.

The chain combines TRBV15 with TRBJ1-2; D possibly corresponds to TRBD1 (5 bases). CDR1 is LNHNV and CDR2 is YYDKDF in the germline V gene (reference sequence). This CDR3 has 15 residues. The V and J ends lost 6 bases and 3 bases respectively, with 17 bases between them. The CDR3 DNA follows: TGTGCCACCAGACAGAGTAAAGGGGTTTACTATGGCTACACCTTC. It translates to CATRQSKGVYYGYTF. Variable domain in full (rest from reference TRBV15 and TRBJ1-2): DAMVIQNPRYQVTQFGKPVTLSCSQTLNHNVMYWYQQKSSQAPKLLFHYYDKDFNNEADTPDNFQSRRPNTSFCFLDIRSPGLGDTAMYLCATRQSKGVYYGYTFGSGTRLTVV.